This entry lists 11 T cell receptor beta chains sequenced from one sample in a study of blood T cell repertoires in COVID-19. Measured with immunoSEQ multiplex PCR; TCRdb has only the in-frame clones, and not every one. The repertoire holds 240,000 or so clones, roughly 86% seen once, with more than 6.5% in the top ten. Material for sequencing was peripheral blood. The receptors shown here come from a woman between 65 and 79 years old with active or convalescent COVID-19.

The chain combines TRBV11-3 with TRBJ2-5; D unclear. The germline CDR1 and CDR2 sequences are SGHNT and YENEEA. The V gene lost 2 bases and the J gene lost 4 bases, with 8 bases spanning the gap. CDR3 length: 13 residues. CDR3 nucleotides: TGTGCCAGCAGCTTACACCGGAGAGAGACCCAGTACTTC. Its translation is CASSLHRRETQYF.

This rearrangement joins TRBV6-5 to TRBJ1-2; 9 bases agree with TRBD1. Looked up from germline, CDR1 is MNHEY and CDR2 is SVGAGI. This CDR3 is 14 amino acids long. V dropped 6 bases and J dropped 3; count of bases not matched to a gene: 5. The CDR3 sequence is CASRLGQGYYGYTF. The CDR3 DNA reads as TGTGCCAGCAGGCTGGGACAGGGTTACTATGGCTACACCTTC.

The rearrangement uses TRBV6-4 and TRBJ2-3; 8 bases agree with TRBD2. V gave up 5 bases and J gave up 2 bases; unmatched junction bases: 3. Germline CDR1 reads MRHNA; CDR2 reads SNTAGT. There are 14 residues in the CDR3. The CDR3 protein is CASSLAGNTDTQYF. In DNA, the CDR3 is TGTGCCAGCAGTTTAGCGGGGAACACAGATACGCAGTATTTT.

V is TRBV6-6 and J is TRBJ1-3; TRBD1 is a possible D gene (5 bases). V was clipped by 6 bases and J by 4 bases, with 19 bases between them. Germline CDR1 is MNHNY and CDR2 is SVGAGI (reference sequence). CDR3 length: 16 amino acids. CDR3: CASSPRVGVEGNTIYF. The CDR3 DNA follows: TGTGCCAGCAGCCCCCGGGTAGGGGTAGAAGGAAACACCATATATTTT.

DNA for the CDR3: TGTGCCAGCAGCCAGCTGTCGGGTGCAGATACGCAGTATTTT. This gives the protein CASSQLSGADTQYF. The chain combines TRBV4-2 with TRBJ2-3; D gene unclear. The CDR3 contains 14 residues. V was clipped by 3 bases and J by 4 bases, with 11 bases between them. CDR1 and CDR2 (germline): LGHNA, YNFKEQ.

This clone was observed a single time. V gene TRBV7-2 combines with J gene TRBJ1-1; D is unclear. Germline-derived CDR1 and CDR2 are SGHTA and FQGNSA. The CDR3 runs to 14 residues. V lost 4 bases to trimming and J lost 10 bases, with 19 bases between them. CDR3 region: CASSYGGVWFGAFF. The DNA for the CDR3 is TGTGCCAGCAGCTACGGAGGAGTATGGTTTGGAGCTTTCTTT.

CDR3 in DNA: TGTGCCAGCAGTTCTCCGGGGGGCCGACCTGGGACCCAGTACTTC. Translated, it gives CASSSPGGRPGTQYF. The chain couples TRBV6-5 to TRBJ2-5; weak D call: TRBD2 (7 bases). The CDR3 totals 15 residues. V lost 4 bases to trimming and J lost 7 bases, with 19 bases between them. Looked up from germline, CDR1 is MNHEY and CDR2 is SVGAGI.

The chain couples TRBV7-2 to TRBJ1-2, with 8 bases aligning to TRBD1. CDR3 length equals 13 residues. Germline-derived CDR1 and CDR2 are SGHTA and FQGNSA. J was trimmed by 6 bases and V by 3 bases; bases with no gene match: 3. The DNA of the CDR3 is TGTGCCAGCAGCTTCCGGGACAGGAATGGCTACACCTTC. Protein product: CASSFRDRNGYTF.

The rearrangement joins TRBV28 to TRBJ2-7, with TRBD1 identical over 7 bases. J gave up 0 bases and V 10 bases, and 6 bases lay outside the gene matches. The CDR3 has 13 residues. Looked up from germline, CDR1 is MDHEN and CDR2 is SYDVKM. This chain's CDR3 is CAIDRANSYEQYF. The DNA for the CDR3 is TGTGCCATTGACAGGGCGAACTCCTACGAGCAGTACTTC.

The chain employs TRBV18 and TRBJ1-5; the D gene is possibly TRBD1 (6 bases). CDR1 KGHSH and CDR2 LQKENI come from the germline V gene. The CDR3 runs 15 residues. V lost 1 base to trimming and J lost 1 base, with 8 bases between them. CDR3 DNA: TGTGCCAGCTCACCACTCGGACAGAGCAATCAGCCCCAGCATTTT. Its protein product is CASSPLGQSNQPQHF.

The chain employs TRBV2 and TRBJ1-2; 8 bases are shared with TRBD1. CDR1 is SNHLY and CDR2 is FYNNEI in the germline V gene. V dropped 4 bases and J dropped 8; count of bases not matched to a gene: 6. The CDR3 covers 13 residues. The CDR3 nucleotides read TGTGCCAGCAGTGGACAGGGGATGGAAGGCTACACCTTC. Translating gives CASSGQGMEGYTF.